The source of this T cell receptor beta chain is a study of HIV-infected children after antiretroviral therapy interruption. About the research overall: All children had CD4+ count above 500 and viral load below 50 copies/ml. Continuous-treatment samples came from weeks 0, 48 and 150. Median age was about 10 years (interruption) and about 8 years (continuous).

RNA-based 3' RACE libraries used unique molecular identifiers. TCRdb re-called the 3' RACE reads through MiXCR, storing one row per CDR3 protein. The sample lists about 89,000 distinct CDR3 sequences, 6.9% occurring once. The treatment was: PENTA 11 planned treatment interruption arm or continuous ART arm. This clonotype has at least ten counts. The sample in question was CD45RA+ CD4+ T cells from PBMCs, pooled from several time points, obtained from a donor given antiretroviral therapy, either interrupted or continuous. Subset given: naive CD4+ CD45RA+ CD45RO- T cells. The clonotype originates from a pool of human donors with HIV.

The CDR3 DNA reads as TGTGCCAGCAGTCGCTACGCCGGGACAGGGGGCTCCTACGAGCAGTACTTC. Translating gives CASSRYAGTGGSYEQYF. The chain couples TRBV6-5 to TRBJ2-7; 11 bases match TRBD1. The CDR3 length is 17 residues. The V gene's germline CDR1 is MNHEY and CDR2 SVGAGI. The V gene end was trimmed by 5 bases and the J gene end by 0 bases; junction bases not matched to a gene: 9.